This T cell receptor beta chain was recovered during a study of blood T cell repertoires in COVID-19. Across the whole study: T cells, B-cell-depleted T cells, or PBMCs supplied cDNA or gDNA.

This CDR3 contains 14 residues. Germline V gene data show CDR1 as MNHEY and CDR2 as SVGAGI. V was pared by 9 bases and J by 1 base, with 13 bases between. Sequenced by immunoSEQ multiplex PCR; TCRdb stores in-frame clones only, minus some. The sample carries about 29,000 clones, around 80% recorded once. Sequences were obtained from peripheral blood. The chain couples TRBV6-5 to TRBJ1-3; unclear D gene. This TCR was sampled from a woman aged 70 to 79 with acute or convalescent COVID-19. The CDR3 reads CASTRGSSGNTIYF. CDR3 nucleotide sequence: TGTGCCAGTACACGGGGATCTTCTGGAAACACCATATATTTT.